Listed below are T cell receptor beta chains from one sample, sequenced in a study of shared T cell receptors in the human thymus. Data came from immunoSEQ multiplex PCR; TCRdb stores just in-frame clones and leaves some out. The repertoire includes around 730,000 clones, 80% to 90% of them detected once, and around 0.0094% sits in the top ten. The same sample was also used in a study of human thymus T cells.

The sequenced sample consisted of thymocytes. The receptor source for this set is a girl in the first two years of life with a congenital heart defect. CDR3s include the opening cysteine and the closing phenylalanine or tryptophan. D genes are given only for firm matches. Expanded clones are given a class, and other clones once, few, many or no size at all.

CDR3 protein: CASSLGASYGYTF
CDR3 DNA: TGTGCCAGTAGTTTAGGGGCGAGCTATGGCTACACCTTC
D gene: NA
J gene: TRBJ1-2
CDR3 length: 13
clone size: NA
V gene: TRBV19

CDR3 protein: CASSLEAPEVSTDTQYF
CDR3 DNA: TGTGCCAGCAGCTTAGAGGCACCGGAGGTGAGCACAGATACGCAGTATTTT
D gene: NA
J gene: TRBJ2-3
CDR3 length: 17
clone size: once
V gene: TRBV7-2

CDR3 protein: CASSLRQGALVGNQPQHF
CDR3 DNA: TGTGCCAGCAGCTTGAGGCAGGGGGCTCTCGTGGGCAATCAGCCCCAGCATTTT
D gene: TRBD1
J gene: TRBJ1-5
CDR3 length: 18
clone size: NA
V gene: TRBV5-6

CDR3 protein: CASSAQGLTYGYTF
CDR3 DNA: TGTGCCAGTAGTGCACAGGGGCTCACCTATGGCTACACCTTC
D gene: TRBD1
J gene: TRBJ1-2
CDR3 length: 14
clone size: NA
V gene: TRBV19

CDR3 protein: CASSRLRTRGGYTF
CDR3 DNA: TGTGCCAGCAGCCGACTACGGACGCGGGGTGGCTACACCTTC
D gene: NA
J gene: TRBJ1-2
CDR3 length: 14
clone size: NA
V gene: TRBV9

CDR3 protein: CASRPSAGGGNGYTF
CDR3 DNA: TGCGCCAGCAGACCTTCTGCGGGGGGGGGCAATGGCTACACCTTC
D gene: NA
J gene: TRBJ1-2
CDR3 length: 15
clone size: NA
V gene: TRBV5-1

CDR3 protein: CASSSNGQGTGRGQINTEAFF
CDR3 DNA: TGCGCCAGCAGCTCGAATGGACAGGGGACCGGTCGGGGACAAATTAACACTGAAGCTTTCTTT
D gene: TRBD1
J gene: TRBJ1-1
CDR3 length: 21
clone size: NA
V gene: TRBV5-1

CDR3 protein: CASRNQTDYTGELFF
CDR3 DNA: TGTGCCAGCAGGAACCAGACAGACTACACCGGGGAGCTGTTTTTT
D gene: NA
J gene: TRBJ2-2
CDR3 length: 15
clone size: NA
V gene: TRBV5-6

CDR3 protein: CASSCRQGSNYGYTF
CDR3 DNA: TGTGCCAGCAGCTGTAGACAGGGCTCTAACTATGGCTACACCTTC
D gene: NA
J gene: TRBJ1-2
CDR3 length: 15
clone size: NA
V gene: TRBV12-1

CDR3 protein: CASSEARAHGFLYEQYF
CDR3 DNA: TGTGCCAGCAGTGAAGCGAGGGCCCACGGCTTCCTCTACGAGCAGTACTTC
D gene: NA
J gene: TRBJ2-7
CDR3 length: 17
clone size: NA
V gene: TRBV2

CDR3 protein: CASSKGRDRALRYTEAFF
CDR3 DNA: TGTGCCAGCAGTAAGGGGAGGGACAGGGCACTGAGGTACACTGAAGCTTTCTTT
D gene: TRBD1
J gene: TRBJ1-1
CDR3 length: 18
clone size: NA
V gene: TRBV7-9

CDR3 protein: CASRAAGSQETQYF
CDR3 DNA: TGTGCCAGCAGGGCCGCGGGGTCGCAAGAGACCCAGTACTTC
D gene: NA
J gene: TRBJ2-5
CDR3 length: 14
clone size: NA
V gene: TRBV9

CDR3 protein: CASSDTEGNQPQHF
CDR3 DNA: TGTGCCAGTAGTGACACAGAGGGAAATCAGCCCCAGCATTTT
D gene: NA
J gene: TRBJ1-5
CDR3 length: 14
clone size: once
V gene: TRBV19

CDR3 protein: CASRHYNRAKGYGYTF
CDR3 DNA: TGTGCCAGCCGACATTACAACAGGGCTAAGGGGTATGGCTACACCTTC
D gene: NA
J gene: TRBJ1-2
CDR3 length: 16
clone size: once
V gene: TRBV14

CDR3 protein: CASRLRLAGGEQFF
CDR3 DNA: TGCGCCAGCAGACTCCGGCTAGCGGGGGGTGAGCAGTTCTTC
D gene: TRBD2
J gene: TRBJ2-1
CDR3 length: 14
clone size: NA
V gene: TRBV5-1

CDR3 protein: CASRQKPGQRIPTGELFF
CDR3 DNA: TGTGCCAGCAGACAAAAACCGGGACAGAGAATCCCCACCGGGGAGCTGTTTTTT
D gene: TRBD1
J gene: TRBJ2-2
CDR3 length: 18
clone size: NA
V gene: TRBV27

CDR3 protein: CASSAGWVPGRYYGYTF
CDR3 DNA: TGTGCCAGCAGCGCAGGCTGGGTGCCAGGGCGGTACTATGGCTACACCTTC
D gene: NA
J gene: TRBJ1-2
CDR3 length: 17
clone size: NA
V gene: TRBV9

CDR3 protein: CASSLTSIGNTIYF
CDR3 DNA: TGTGCCAGCTCCCTGACATCAATCGGAAACACCATATATTTT
D gene: NA
J gene: TRBJ1-3
CDR3 length: 14
clone size: NA
V gene: TRBV9

CDR3 protein: CASSQAYRVGEAFF
CDR3 DNA: TGCGCCAGCAGCCAGGCTTACAGGGTCGGAGAAGCTTTCTTT
D gene: NA
J gene: TRBJ1-1
CDR3 length: 14
clone size: NA
V gene: TRBV4-3

CDR3 protein: CASSQDFGHGSNQPQHF
CDR3 DNA: TGTGCCAGCAGCCAAGATTTTGGACATGGGAGCAATCAGCCCCAGCATTTT
D gene: NA
J gene: TRBJ1-5
CDR3 length: 17
clone size: NA
V gene: TRBV4-2

CDR3 protein: CASSRLAGTYEQYF
CDR3 DNA: TGTGCCAGCAGCCGGCTAGCGGGGACCTACGAGCAGTACTTC
D gene: TRBD2
J gene: TRBJ2-7
CDR3 length: 14
clone size: NA
V gene: TRBV7-2

CDR3 protein: CSVEGRTGPYKGNEQFF
CDR3 DNA: TGCAGCGTTGAAGGTAGGACAGGGCCATACAAGGGCAATGAGCAGTTCTTC
D gene: TRBD1
J gene: TRBJ2-1
CDR3 length: 17
clone size: NA
V gene: TRBV29-1

CDR3 protein: CASGWGGTLPEAFF
CDR3 DNA: TGTGCTAGTGGTTGGGGCGGGACCCTCCCTGAAGCTTTCTTT
D gene: NA
J gene: TRBJ1-1
CDR3 length: 14
clone size: NA
V gene: TRBV12-5

CDR3 protein: CASSWGEASYEQYF
CDR3 DNA: TGTGCCAGCAGCTGGGGCGAGGCGTCCTACGAGCAGTACTTC
D gene: NA
J gene: TRBJ2-7
CDR3 length: 14
clone size: NA
V gene: TRBV7-8

CDR3 protein: CASSRQGASYEQYF
CDR3 DNA: TGTGCCAGTAGTCGACAGGGGGCATCCTACGAGCAGTACTTC
D gene: TRBD1
J gene: TRBJ2-7
CDR3 length: 14
clone size: NA
V gene: TRBV19

CDR3 protein: CASGGPDKNTIYF
CDR3 DNA: TGTGCCAGCGGGGGCCCTGACAAAAACACCATATATTTT
D gene: NA
J gene: TRBJ1-3
CDR3 length: 13
clone size: NA
V gene: TRBV11-2

CDR3 protein: CASTSLLGELAEAFF
CDR3 DNA: TGTGCCAGCACCAGCCTCCTAGGGGAATTAGCTGAAGCTTTCTTT
D gene: NA
J gene: TRBJ1-1
CDR3 length: 15
clone size: once
V gene: TRBV6-1

CDR3 protein: CASRTGTGMNNEQFF
CDR3 DNA: TGTGCCAGCAGAACCGGGACAGGGATGAACAATGAGCAGTTCTTC
D gene: TRBD1
J gene: TRBJ2-1
CDR3 length: 15
clone size: NA
V gene: TRBV5-6

CDR3 protein: CAWAKVFYAPGGYGYTF
CDR3 DNA: TGTGCCTGGGCGAAAGTTTTTTACGCGCCAGGGGGCTATGGCTACACCTTC
D gene: TRBD1
J gene: TRBJ1-2
CDR3 length: 17
clone size: NA
V gene: TRBV30

CDR3 protein: CASSKTVEQFF
CDR3 DNA: TGTGCCAGTAGTAAAACTGTTGAGCAGTTCTTC
D gene: NA
J gene: TRBJ2-1
CDR3 length: 11
clone size: NA
V gene: TRBV19

CDR3 protein: CASSVPFPGGNTGELFF
CDR3 DNA: TGTGCCAGCTCCGTCCCCTTTCCGGGGGGGAACACCGGGGAGCTGTTTTTT
D gene: TRBD2
J gene: TRBJ2-2
CDR3 length: 17
clone size: NA
V gene: TRBV2

CDR3 protein: CASSIRRLLNRRTEAFF
CDR3 DNA: TGTGCCAGTAGTATAAGGCGACTGCTAAACCGGCGCACTGAAGCTTTCTTT
D gene: NA
J gene: TRBJ1-1
CDR3 length: 17
clone size: NA
V gene: TRBV19

CDR3 protein: CASSSPMIYPGVYEQYF
CDR3 DNA: TGTGCCAGCAGCTCGCCAATGATATACCCGGGGGTCTACGAGCAGTACTTC
D gene: NA
J gene: TRBJ2-7
CDR3 length: 17
clone size: NA
V gene: TRBV7-2

CDR3 protein: CASSRQGPPADTQYF
CDR3 DNA: TGTGCCAGCAGCCGACAGGGGCCGCCCGCAGATACGCAGTATTTT
D gene: TRBD1
J gene: TRBJ2-3
CDR3 length: 15
clone size: few
V gene: TRBV6-1

CDR3 protein: CASSHSTGDYGYTF
CDR3 DNA: TGCGCCAGCAGCCACTCGACAGGGGACTATGGCTACACCTTC
D gene: TRBD1
J gene: TRBJ1-2
CDR3 length: 14
clone size: NA
V gene: TRBV4-1

CDR3 protein: CASLPQGSYEQYF
CDR3 DNA: TGTGCCAGCCTTCCACAGGGCTCCTACGAGCAGTACTTC
D gene: NA
J gene: TRBJ2-7
CDR3 length: 13
clone size: NA
V gene: TRBV28

CDR3 protein: CASSLDRGDTIYEQYF
CDR3 DNA: TGTGCCAGCAGCTTAGACAGGGGGGACACCATCTACGAGCAGTACTTC
D gene: NA
J gene: TRBJ2-7
CDR3 length: 16
clone size: few
V gene: TRBV11-2